Below, 12 T cell receptor beta chains from the same sample are listed, as sequenced in a study of T cell changes during pregnancy in multiple sclerosis. Measured with immunoSEQ multiplex PCR; TCRdb has only the in-frame clones, and not every one. The profile shows over 85,000 clones, 91% of them singletons. The sequencing used peripheral blood, collected after pregnancy. The receptor source for this set is a female donor in good health, enrolled as a control in a pregnancy study.

CDR3 in DNA: TGTGCCAGCAGTCCCGAGCGGGGCCTCCGCGAGCAGTACTTC. As protein: CASSPERGLREQYF. The rearrangement uses TRBV27 and TRBJ2-7; 7 bases are a match to TRBD2. The V gene's germline CDR1 is MNHEY and CDR2 SMNVEV (reference sequence). V lost 5 bases, J lost 6 bases, and 10 bases stayed unmatched. CDR3 length: 14 amino acids.

This clone was detected only once. The chain couples TRBV5-4 to TRBJ1-1, with a tentative D call TRBD1 (5 bases). The V gene's germline CDR1 is SGHNT and CDR2 YYREEE (reference sequence). V was trimmed by 5 bases and J by 1 base, leaving 12 bases between them. The CDR3 has 14 residues. This CDR3 is CASRPDRPNTEAFF. In DNA, the CDR3 is TGTGCCAGCAGGCCTGACAGACCGAACACTGAAGCTTTCTTT.

This chain joins TRBV28 and TRBJ2-5; D is possibly TRBD1 (6 bases). V dropped 3 bases and J dropped 2 bases, with 13 bases sitting between them. The CDR3 runs to 15 residues. CDR1 and CDR2 from the germline V gene are MDHEN and SYDVKM. The DNA for the CDR3 is TGTGCCAGCAGTTTTAAGGGACACCTTCAAGAGACCCAGTACTTC. It is translated as CASSFKGHLQETQYF.

This chain joins TRBV6-1 and TRBJ2-7; D gene unclear. This CDR3 comprises 13 residues. The V end was cut by 2 bases, the J end by 2 bases, with 7 bases between. Looked up from germline, CDR1 is MNHNS and CDR2 is SASEGT. CDR3 nucleotide sequence: TGTGCCAGCAGTGAAAGCCCTACCTACGAGCAGTACTTC. Translating it yields CASSESPTYEQYF.

This chain links TRBV9 with TRBJ2-7; the D is unclear. The V end was cut by 0 bases, the J end by 1 base, with 11 bases between. The length of the CDR3 is 15 residues. Germline V lookup: CDR1 SGDLS, CDR2 YYNGEE. The CDR3 here is CASSVGYSLSYEQYF. In nucleotides, the CDR3 is TGTGCCAGCAGCGTAGGTTACAGCCTTTCCTACGAGCAGTACTTC.

This clone has only a few counts. The chain carries TRBV27 and TRBJ1-1; a weak D match, TRBD1 (6 bases). Germline V gene sequence: CDR1 MNHEY, CDR2 SMNVEV (reference sequence). CDR3 length: 13 amino acids. The germline V and J ends were trimmed by 8 bases and 0 bases, with 10 bases remaining between them. The CDR3 coding sequence is TGTGCCAGCCGATACAGGGTGAACACTGAAGCTTTCTTT. Its protein is CASRYRVNTEAFF.

The chain links TRBV30 to TRBJ2-3; 9 nucleotides agree with TRBD2. The CDR3 extends over 13 amino acids. CDR1 GTSNPN and CDR2 SVGIG come from the germline V gene (reference sequence). The V and J ends lost 4 bases and 7 bases, in that order; junction bases with no gene match: 6. The CDR3 is CAWKAGGLHTQYF. In DNA form, the CDR3 reads TGTGCCTGGAAGGCGGGGGGGCTCCATACGCAGTATTTT. Supplemented by reference TRBV30 and TRBJ2-3, the full variable domain reads SQTIHQWPATLVQPVGSPLSLECTVEGTSNPNLYWYRQAAGRGLQLLFYSVGIGQISSEVPQNLSASRPQDRQFILSSKKLLLSDSGFYLCAWKAGGLHTQYFGPGTRLTVL.

This chain links TRBV5-4 with TRBJ2-1; no clear D gene. The germline V and J ends were trimmed by 5 bases and 6 bases, with 15 bases remaining between them. Germline CDR1 reads SGHNT; CDR2 reads YYREEE (reference sequence). The CDR3 spans 14 residues. The CDR3 DNA reads as TGTGCCAGCAGATATGAAAGAGCCGCCAATGAGCAGTTCTTC. Encoded protein: CASRYERAANEQFF.

The genes are TRBV29-1 and TRBJ1-2; TRBD1 matches 10 bases. Germline trimming cut 7 bases from V and 4 bases from J; bases unmatched to any gene: 9. The CDR3 is made up of 14 amino acids. Germline lookup yields CDR1 SQVTM and CDR2 ANQGSEA. The CDR3 bases are TGCAGCGCGAACTCCGGGACAGGGGCCTATGGCTACACCTTC. Translation: CSANSGTGAYGYTF. Filled out from reference TRBV29-1 and TRBJ1-2, the complete variable domain reads SAVISQKPSRDICQRGTSLTIQCQVDSQVTMMFWYRQQPGQSLTLIATANQGSEATYESGFVIDKFPISRPNLTFSTLTVSNMSPEDSSIYLCSANSGTGAYGYTFGSGTRLTVV.

This chain uses TRBV28 with TRBJ1-1; D remains unclear. The CDR3 sequence is 13 residues long. Trimming removed 2 bases at V and 8 bases at J, with 12 bases between. Germline CDR1 reads MDHEN; CDR2 reads SYDVKM. CDR3: CASSLERFREAFF. DNA of the CDR3: TGTGCCAGCAGTTTAGAGCGGTTTAGGGAAGCTTTCTTT. Full variable domain (rest looked up from reference TRBV28 and TRBJ1-1): DVKVTQSSRYLVKRTGEKVFLECVQDMDHENMFWYRQDPGLGLRLIYFSYDVKMKEKGDIPEGYSVSREKKERFSLILESASTNQTSMYLCASSLERFREAFFGQGTRLTVV.

This rearrangement joins TRBV5-7 to TRBJ1-1, with D possibly matching TRBD1 (5 bases). TRBV5-7 is an ORF, with its function uncertain. The CDR3 consists of 15 residues. V dropped 0 bases and J dropped 2 bases, with 11 bases sitting between them. DNA of the CDR3: TGTGCCAGCAGCTTGGCCCAGGGTGTTAACACTGAAGCTTTCTTT. Protein sequence: CASSLAQGVNTEAFF.

As DNA, the CDR3 is TGTGCCAGCAGCTTGCGAGGCACTGAAGCTTTCTTT. Protein product: CASSLRGTEAFF. The J gene is TRBJ1-1, the V gene TRBV5-4; D unclear. With 1 base removed from V and 4 bases from J, the gap between germline ends came to 5 bases. Germline lookup yields CDR1 SGHNT and CDR2 YYREEE (reference sequence). The CDR3 length is 12 residues.